What follows describes a single T cell receptor beta chain. Its antigen is as yet unknown. The data stem from a study of cytomegalovirus exposure and HLA in healthy donors. General study points: A later analysis linked a missense variant in DCLRE1C to the trimming of TCR beta V and J genes.

The CDR3 covers 13 residues. In germline, CDR1 is MNHNS, CDR2 SASEGT. Trimming stripped 8 bases from V and 5 bases from J, with 13 bases between. The primer mix had 60 Vbeta and 13 Jbeta primers. The assay was immunoSEQ multiplex PCR, and TCRdb's table has in-frame clones only and misses some. The sample includes under 200,000 clones, roughly 84% seen only once; the top ten take roughly 1.5%. The sequence came from a male donor in good health and CMV-seronegative. Sequencing used PBMCs. The chain is built from TRBV6-1 and TRBJ1-5; no clear D. CDR3 nucleotides: TGTGCCAGCTGGTCGGGTGCCCATCAGCCCCAGCATTTT. It is translated as CASWSGAHQPQHF.